A single sample gave rise to the 22 T cell receptor beta chains below, sequenced in a study of blood T cells in healthy people across ages. It was with a sample-barcoded 5' primer and a J-beta primer mix that a second PCR of roughly 6 to 12 cycles was run. TCRdb redid the calling of the 5' RACE reads with MiXCR, one entry per CDR3 protein. In the table there are roughly 800,000 distinct CDR3 sequences, approximately 55% of which are singletons. Sequenced: blood. These receptors came from an older man in good health.

The V and J genes are TRBV6-5 and TRBJ2-7; D perhaps matches TRBD1 (6 bases). Deletions cut 7 bases from V and 5 bases from J, with 9 bases between. CDR1 MNHEY and CDR2 SVGAGI come from the germline V gene. The CDR3 runs 11 residues. The CDR3 DNA follows: TGTGCCAGCACCCAGGGGAACGAGCAGTACTTC. Amino acid sequence: CASTQGNEQYF.

This chain uses TRBV2 with TRBJ2-7; 14 nucleotides agree with TRBD2. The J call is doubtful: the DNA matches TRBJ2-5 better. Germline lookup yields CDR1 SNHLY and CDR2 FYNNEI. The CDR3 has 15 residues. CDR3 loop: CASSGTSGSLKTQYF. In DNA form, the CDR3 reads TGTGCCAGCAGCGGGACTAGCGGGAGTTTAAAGACCCAGTACTTC.

This clonotype occurred a few times. J is TRBJ2-3 and V is TRBV24-1, with 10 bases that match TRBD1. In germline, CDR1 is KGHDR, CDR2 SFDVKD. V shed 4 bases and J 14 bases; nucleotides not matched to a gene: 14. The CDR3 consists of 15 residues. The DNA of the CDR3 is TGTGCCACCAGTGACTCGACAGGGGGCTTCAGATACGCGTATTTT. Its translation is CATSDSTGGFRYAYF.

J is TRBJ2-7 and V is TRBV6-5, with TRBD2 identical over 12 bases. The length of the CDR3 is 15 residues. V was pared by 6 bases and J by 3 bases, with 6 bases of the junction left unmatched. Germline V gene data show CDR1 as MNHEY and CDR2 as SVGAGI. CDR3 amino acids: CASSASGRADYEQYF. The CDR3 DNA is TGTGCCAGCAGCGCTAGCGGGAGGGCCGACTACGAGCAGTACTTC.

The gene calls are TRBV29-1 and TRBJ1-1; the match to TRBD1 covers 7 bases. Germline V gene sequence: CDR1 SQVTM, CDR2 ANQGSEA. This CDR3 comprises 15 residues. Trimming removed 6 bases from V and 2 bases from J; junction bases left unmatched: 12. CDR3 protein: CSVTPGGAVNTEAFF. Here the CDR3 DNA reads TGCAGCGTGACCCCAGGGGGGGCCGTTAACACTGAAGCTTTCTTT.

This clonotype has more than one count but fewer than ten. The V gene is TRBV3-1, the J gene TRBJ2-1; tentative D call: TRBD2 (5 bases). CDR3 length: 13 residues. Trimming stripped 0 bases from V and 8 bases from J, with 8 bases between. Germline CDR1 and CDR2: LGHDT and YNNKEL (reference sequence). CDR3 in amino acids: CASSQDSGDEQFF. DNA of the CDR3: TGTGCCAGCAGCCAAGACAGCGGCGATGAGCAGTTCTTC.

The chain recombines TRBV6-5 with TRBJ2-1; 11 bases are shared with TRBD2. From germline, CDR1 is MNHEY and CDR2 SVGAGI. J gave up 9 bases and V 2 bases, and 3 bases lay outside the gene matches. This CDR3 contains 14 residues. The CDR3 loop reads CASSYSLAGGEQFF. CDR3 in DNA: TGTGCCAGCAGTTACAGCCTAGCGGGAGGTGAGCAGTTCTTC.

The CDR3 sequence is CASSLALRGGGYTF. In nucleotides, the CDR3 is TGTGCCAGCAGTTTAGCCCTTCGAGGGGGCGGCTACACCTTC. The V and J genes are TRBV12-3 or TRBV12-4 and TRBJ1-2; 7 bases agree with TRBD1. V gave up 0 bases and J gave up 8 bases; unmatched junction bases: 6. This CDR3 is 14 amino acids long.

CDR3 sequence reads: CASSGANTDTQYF. For the CDR3, the DNA is TGTGCCAGCAGTGGCGCAAACACAGATACGCAGTATTTT. The J gene is TRBJ2-3, the V gene TRBV28; D gene uncertain. Per the germline V gene, CDR1 is MDHEN and CDR2 is SYDVKM. This CDR3 is built from 13 residues. Deletions cut 5 bases from V and 2 bases from J, with 8 bases between.

There are a few counts of this clonotype. The rearrangement joins TRBV5-5 to TRBJ2-7; 10 nucleotides agree with TRBD2. Losses at the gene ends were 2 bases for V and 0 bases for J; bases not matched to a gene: 11. Per germline, CDR1 SGHKS and CDR2 YYEKEE (reference sequence). The CDR3 sequence is 18 residues long. The CDR3 is CASSFGDSGRTPSYEQYF. The CDR3 coding sequence is TGTGCCAGCAGCTTCGGCGATAGCGGGAGGACCCCCTCCTACGAGCAGTACTTC. Full variable domain (missing parts from reference TRBV5-5 and TRBJ2-7): DAGVTQSPTHLIKTRGQQVTLRCSPISGHKSVSWYQQVLGQGPQFIFQYYEKEERGRGNFPDRFSARQFPNYSSELNVNALLLGDSALYLCASSFGDSGRTPSYEQYFGPGTRLTVT.

The sample holds a few counts of this clonotype. The chain combines TRBV7-2 with TRBJ2-1, with 8 positions matching TRBD2. CDR1 is SGHTA, CDR2 FQGNSA, per germline. V lost 4 bases and J lost 0; bases outside the gene matches: 2. This CDR3 contains 15 residues. The CDR3 here is CASSSGLASYNEQFF. The CDR3 DNA reads as TGTGCCAGCAGCTCCGGACTAGCCTCCTACAATGAGCAGTTCTTC.

The gene calls are TRBV20-1 and TRBJ1-5; 8 positions agree with TRBD1. V dropped 5 bases and J dropped 6; count of bases not matched to a gene: 15. The CDR3 loop spans 16 amino acids. Looked up from germline, CDR1 is DFQATT and CDR2 is SNEGSKA (reference sequence). DNA of the CDR3: TGCAGTGCTTACCTAAACAGGGGGACAAGGGGTCAGCCCCAGCATTTT. This sequence encodes CSAYLNRGTRGQPQHF.

This clonotype was picked up a small number of times. The V gene is TRBV28, the J gene TRBJ2-4; tentative D call: TRBD1 (5 bases). V was clipped by 4 bases and J by 3 bases, with 19 bases between them. This CDR3 region has 17 residues. CDR1 MDHEN and CDR2 SYDVKM come from the germline V gene. As DNA, the CDR3 is TGTGCCAGCAGTTGGGCCTCAGGGTCTTTCGGCAAAAACATTCAGTACTTC. Translating it yields CASSWASGSFGKNIQYF.

Here the CDR3 DNA reads TGTGCCATCCCCCGGACAGGGGAGTACTATGGCTACACCTTC. Translation: CAIPRTGEYYGYTF. The chain has TRBV10-3 and TRBJ1-2; 9 positions match TRBD1. This CDR3 is built from 14 residues. Losses at the gene ends were 8 bases for V and 3 bases for J; bases not matched to a gene: 7. Looked up from germline, CDR1 is ENHRY and CDR2 is SYGVKD.

The chain couples TRBV10-3 to TRBJ2-1; 8 bases align to TRBD1. The ends lost 7 bases at V and 5 bases at J; junction bases unmatched: 4. The CDR3 loop spans 13 amino acids. The germline gives CDR1 ENHRY, CDR2 SYGVKD. The CDR3 loop is CAIIGQGDNEQFF. The CDR3 nucleotides are TGTGCCATCATCGGACAGGGTGACAATGAGCAGTTCTTC.

This sequence joins TRBV5-1 and TRBJ2-5; TRBD2 might be the D (6 bases). V lost 0 bases and J 5 bases, leaving 11 bases between the germline ends. This CDR3 contains 14 residues. In germline, CDR1 is SGHRS, CDR2 YFSETQ. Written as DNA, the CDR3 is TGCGCCAGCAGCTTGGATACTGGGAGGGAGACCCAGTACTTC. It translates to CASSLDTGRETQYF. Using reference TRBV5-1 and TRBJ2-5 for the parts outside the CDR3, the full variable domain is KAGVTQTPRYLIKTRGQQVTLSCSPISGHRSVSWYQQTPGQGLQFLFEYFSETQRNKGNFPGRFSGRQFSNSRSEMNVSTLELGDSALYLCASSLDTGRETQYFGPGTRLLVL.

This clonotype was observed a single time. V is TRBV29-1 and J is TRBJ2-1, with 9 bases fitting TRBD2. Germline loops: CDR1 SQVTM, CDR2 ANQGSEA. J lost 4 bases, V lost 0 bases, and 10 bases had no gene match. The CDR3 spans 17 residues. The CDR3 nucleotides read TGCAGCGTTGAAGAAAAGCCGGGACTAGCTAGGTACAATGAGCAGTTCTTC. Its protein is CSVEEKPGLARYNEQFF.

In this sample, this clonotype turned up a few times. The J gene is TRBJ2-3, the V gene TRBV27; 9 nucleotides align to TRBD2. In germline, CDR1 is MNHEY, CDR2 SMNVEV (reference sequence). The CDR3 has 14 amino acids. J gave up 14 bases and V 2 bases, and 11 bases lay outside the gene matches. CDR3 DNA sequence: TGTGCCAGCAGTTTACTAGCGGGGTCGCCATACGCGTATTTT. Amino acid sequence: CASSLLAGSPYAYF.

V usage is TRBV7-9 and J usage is TRBJ2-7, with a weak D call TRBD1 (5 bases). This CDR3 has 12 residues. The germline gives CDR1 SEHNR, CDR2 FQNEAQ (reference sequence). Trimming pared 5 bases from V and 5 bases from J, leaving 10 bases between. CDR3 nucleotide sequence: TGTGCCAGCAGCCCAGGGATCCACGAGCAGTACTTC. Amino acids: CASSPGIHEQYF.

This sequence joins TRBV10-1 and TRBJ2-3; D remains ambiguous. Looked up from germline, CDR1 is WNHNN and CDR2 is SYGVQD (reference sequence). This CDR3 has 13 amino acids. Between the trimmed V and J ends, which lost 2 bases and 14 bases, there was a span of 17 bases. The CDR3 nucleotides read TGCGCCAGCAGTGAGATCGGAAAAAGATACGCGTATTTT. Encoded protein: CASSEIGKRYAYF.

This clonotype was observed a single time. The chain is built from TRBV3-1 and TRBJ1-3, with D perhaps TRBD1 (5 bases). Germline assignment: CDR1 LGHDT and CDR2 YNNKEL (reference sequence). This CDR3 contains 17 residues. V was shortened by 1 base and J by 4 bases, with 17 bases between the two germline ends. The CDR3 sequence is CASSQGFPGNSGNTIYF. In nucleotides, the CDR3 is TGTGCCAGCAGCCAAGGGTTTCCAGGGAACTCCGGAAACACCATATATTTT.

The J gene is TRBJ2-7, the V gene TRBV6-5; D ambiguous. Germline V gene data show CDR1 as MNHEY and CDR2 as SVGAGI. Trimming took 6 bases from V and 1 from J, leaving 16 bases between them. This CDR3 is 15 amino acids long. CDR3 region: CASSPDRIRSYEQYF. For the CDR3, the DNA is TGTGCCAGCAGCCCGGACCGAATTAGGTCCTACGAGCAGTACTTC.